Here is one TCR beta chain with its context. The sample belongs to a study of blood T cells in healthy people across ages. A second PCR of roughly 7 to 11 cycles used a sample-barcoded 5' primer and a J-beta primer mix. One entry per CDR3 protein, called by TCRdb with MiXCR from the 5' RACE reads. The sample has roughly 800,000 distinct CDR3 sequences, roughly 34% seen once. Sequencing was carried out using blood. This TCR came from a man aged 18 to 29 in good health.

Here the CDR3 DNA reads TGCGCCAGCAGCCAAAAGGTGAACTACAATGAGCAGTTCTTC. This translates into CASSQKVNYNEQFF. This rearrangement joins TRBV4-1 to TRBJ2-1, with D unresolved. The germline V gene has CDR1 MGHRA and CDR2 YSYEKL. The V end was cut by 2 bases, the J end by 3 bases, with 8 bases between. CDR3 length: 14 amino acids.